This T cell receptor beta chain is drawn from a study of blood T cell repertoires in COVID-19. Study as a whole: Nucleic acid was either cDNA or gDNA, and it came from T cells, B-cell-depleted T cells, or PBMCs.

Trimming took 6 bases from V and 4 from J; bases not matched to a gene: 0. Per germline, CDR1 MNHNY and CDR2 SVGAGI (reference sequence). The CDR3 is made up of 12 amino acids. The table came from immunoSEQ multiplex PCR; TCRdb's copy has only in-frame clones and leaves some out. This table holds approximately 240,000 clones, around four fifths found once. This clone appeared once. The receptor's source is a man aged 45-65 years with acute or convalescent COVID-19. Sample: peripheral blood. This sequence joins TRBV6-6 and TRBJ1-5; 7 bases align to TRBD1. The CDR3 region is CASRTGNQPQHF. DNA of the CDR3: TGTGCCAGCAGGACAGGGAATCAGCCCCAGCATTTT.